These T cell receptor beta chains were read from a single sample in a study of neurological immune-mediated disorders. TCRdb passed the 5' RACE reads through MiXCR, listing each CDR3 protein once. The sample records about 65,000 distinct CDR3 sequences, under 5% being singletons. Sequenced material: PBMCs. The receptors here all came from a man aged 50-59 years with multiple sclerosis. The CDR3 runs from the conserved cysteine through the conserved F or W. A D gene is named only where the DNA matches it firmly. Size is stated for part of the rows, as once, few or many counts, or as a class when the clone is expanded.

TGTGCCAGCAGCGCCGCTCTGAACTATGGCTACACCTTC | CASSAALNYGYTF | NA | few | TRBJ1-2 | TRBV7-9
TGTGCCAGCAGGCCAACTCTTACCTTTAGCACAGATACGCAGTATTTT | CASRPTLTFSTDTQYF | NA | few | TRBJ2-3 | TRBV7-2
TGTGCCAGCAGTTACTCGGGCTCGGGCCGCCTCGGGGTAGATGAGCAGTTCTTC | CASSYSGSGRLGVDEQFF | NA | many | TRBJ2-1 | TRBV6-6
TGCGCCAGCAGCTTGGCCGTACAGGGAATCAAGAATGAGCAGTTCTTC | CASSLAVQGIKNEQFF | NA | many | TRBJ2-1 | TRBV5-1
TGTGCCAGCAGTCTGCTAAATGAGCAGTTCTTC | CASSLLNEQFF | NA | many | TRBJ2-1 | TRBV12-3/TRBV12-4
TGCAGTGCTAGACGGGGACAGACGGAGACCCAGTACTTC | CSARRGQTETQYF | TRBD1 | many | TRBJ2-5 | TRBV20-1
TGTGCCAGCTCATCCACAGGGCTTGACGAGCAGTACTTC | CASSSTGLDEQYF | NA | NA | TRBJ2-7 | TRBV18
TGTGCCAGCAGAGTATCTCCGGGGCGCGTGAACACTGAAGCTTTCTTT | CASRVSPGRVNTEAFF | NA | many | TRBJ1-1 | TRBV12-3/TRBV12-4
TGTGCCAGCATCGTGTCACCTTTGAACACTGAAGCTTTCTTT | CASIVSPLNTEAFF | NA | many | TRBJ1-1 | TRBV5-5
TGTGCCAGCACTCCTCCCGTGGAATGGAGCACTGAAGCTTTCTTT | CASTPPVEWSTEAFF | NA | many | TRBJ1-1 | TRBV12-3/TRBV12-4
TGTGCCAGCTCACCGGCAGGATACTACAATGAGCAGTTCTTC | CASSPAGYYNEQFF | NA | many | TRBJ2-1 | TRBV18
TGCGCCAGCAGCGGACTAGCGGGGGCCAACAATGAGCAGTTCTTC | CASSGLAGANNEQFF | TRBD2 | many | TRBJ2-1 | TRBV5-1
TGCAGTGCCCAGGGCCACGAGCAGTACTTC | CSAQGHEQYF | NA | NA | TRBJ2-7 | TRBV20-1
TGTGCCAGCAGTGGGGACAGGGGACCAGATAGCACAGATACGCAGTATTTT | CASSGDRGPDSTDTQYF | TRBD1 | many | TRBJ2-3 | TRBV28
TGCGCCAGCAGTCAATTGGGACAGGGCACAGATACGCAGTATTTT | CASSQLGQGTDTQYF | TRBD1 | many | TRBJ2-3 | TRBV5-1
TGTGCCAGCAGCCCCGTATTCGCCGGGGGGCGGGAAGAGACCCAGTACTTC | CASSPVFAGGREETQYF | NA | NA | TRBJ2-5 | TRBV7-6
TGCGCCAGCAGACCCGATTGGGCAAATGGCTACACCTTC | CASRPDWANGYTF | NA | many | TRBJ1-2 | TRBV5-1
TGTGCCAGCAGCTTATTCCCGGCTAGCTTCAGCTCAGATACGCAGTATTTT | CASSLFPASFSSDTQYF | NA | many | TRBJ2-3 | TRBV7-9
TGTGCCAGCAGTTACTTCGAGACCACAGATACGCAGTATTTT | CASSYFETTDTQYF | NA | many | TRBJ2-3 | TRBV6-2/TRBV6-3
TGTGCCAGCAGCGGAGGAGTAGATGGCAATCAGCCCCAGAATTTT | CASSGGVDGNQPQNF | NA | few | TRBJ1-5 | TRBV7-6
TGTGCCAGCTCATCCGGACCGATACATACATACAATGAGCAGTTCTTC | CASSSGPIHTYNEQFF | NA | many | TRBJ2-1 | TRBV18
TGTGCCACCAGTGCCGGGACACCTAGCAATCAGCCCCAGCATTTT | CATSAGTPSNQPQHF | NA | many | TRBJ1-5 | TRBV24-1
TGCGCCAGCCGCGGCAGGGTGGACAATGAGCAGTTCTTC | CASRGRVDNEQFF | NA | many | TRBJ2-1 | TRBV5-1
TGTGCCAGCAGCCCCACCAGCTACAGGGCGAAGTCACCCCTCCACTTT | CASSPTSYRAKSPLHF | NA | many | TRBJ1-6 | TRBV27
TGCGCCAGCAGCTTTTTCGGGGGCCCAGATACGCAGTATTTT | CASSFFGGPDTQYF | NA | few | TRBJ2-3 | TRBV5-1
TGCAGTGCGAGGCAGGGGAGGGGCACTGAAGCTTTCTTT | CSARQGRGTEAFF | NA | many | TRBJ1-1 | TRBV20-1
TGTGCCAGCAGCGCATATGCCTCGGGGGAGACTGGGGCCAAAGTCCTGACTTTC | CASSAYASGETGAKVLTF | NA | many | TRBJ2-6 | TRBV9
TGCGCCAGCAGCCAATGGGGGCAGGATGAAAAACTGTTTTTT | CASSQWGQDEKLFF | NA | many | TRBJ1-4 | TRBV4-3
TGCGCCAGCAGGTCAGTTTGGAATGAGCAGTTCTTC | CASRSVWNEQFF | NA | many | TRBJ2-1 | TRBV5-1
TGCGCCAGCAGCCCTGACGGAAAATTTGAAAAACTGTTTTTT | CASSPDGKFEKLFF | NA | many | TRBJ1-4 | TRBV5-1